This T cell receptor beta chain appears in the sequencing data of a study of beta chain features in type 1 diabetes. Expressed TCRB transcripts were sequenced, since all the RNA that had been isolated was reverse transcribed. The data were produced by immunoSEQ multiplex PCR, yet TCRdb's version contains in-frame clones alone and is incomplete. Of fewer than 110,000 clones in the sample, roughly 28% were seen once. With 5 bases removed from V and 4 bases from J, the gap between germline ends came to 17 bases. The CDR3 is made up of 15 amino acids. Germline CDR1 and CDR2: SGHVS and FQNEAQ. There are a few counts of this clone. The antigen is unknown. Whole-study results and caveats: Researchers report that Type 1 diabetes patients had moderately but significantly shorter TCRB CDR3s across all four CD4+ subsets.

The clonotype comes from a woman aged 18-29 years with type 1 diabetes. J is TRBJ1-2 and V is TRBV7-8; no clear D. Sequenced: central memory CD4+ T cells from blood. CDR3 residues: CASSQRPTGFYGYTF. In DNA form, the CDR3 reads TGTGCCAGCAGCCAACGGCCGACGGGATTCTATGGCTACACCTTC. Combining the CDR3 with reference TRBV7-8 and TRBJ1-2 gives the whole variable domain GAGVSQSPRYKVAKRGQDVALRCDPISGHVSLFWYQQALGQGPEFLTYFQNEAQLDKSGLPSDRFFAERPEGSVSTLKIQRTQQEDSAVYLCASSQRPTGFYGYTFGSGTRLTVV.